This section outlines one T cell receptor (beta chain) sequence together with its context. No antigen is known for it. This could be a read error, since a much larger clone is one nucleotide away. The source of the sample is a study of T cell repertoires in cytomegalovirus infection. About the research overall: In the study, CMV epitopes included recently identified HLA-C-restricted and well-studied HLA-B-restricted ones. In public TCR beta signatures, there were indications of both CMV infection and matching HLA type.

General study findings and limits: CMV-specific TCR beta clonotypes restricted by HLA-C dominated the ex vivo response.

TCRdb re-analysed the reads in MiXCR, keeping a single row per CDR3 protein. The sample lists around 800,000 distinct CDR3 sequences, about 31% seen once, with roughly an eighth in the top ten. This CDR3 is 15 amino acids long. V lost 0 bases and J lost 3, with 13 bases in between. The V gene's germline CDR1 is DFQATT and CDR2 SNEGSKA (reference sequence). Here the sequenced sample was cultured CD8+ T cells from PBMCs, taken from culture after CMV antigen stimulation. V is TRBV20-1 and J is TRBJ2-3; possibly TRBD1 or TRBD2 for D (5 bases each). The source is a human donor in good health (CMV status not recorded). Some clones in this sample may be carry-over from other donors' samples. Here the CDR3 reads CSAREAVGPTDTQYF. CDR3 DNA sequence: TGCAGTGCTAGAGAAGCGGTGGGGCCTACAGATACGCAGTATTTT.